This T cell receptor beta chain is drawn from a study of CD8+ T cells in alopecia areata. General observations from the study: In scalp and blood during tofacitinib, many expanded lesional clones persisted. Normal skin's resident alphabeta T cells are sequenced alongside lesional scalp T cells. Just one nonresponder means the tie between baseline CD8+ expansion and response stays uncertain. In scalp, tofacitinib significantly decreased clonality and expanded CD8+ clones among the top 100.

Germline loops: CDR1 GTSNPN, CDR2 SVGIG (reference sequence). The V end was cut by 4 bases, the J end by 4 bases, with 17 bases between. The CDR3 spans 15 residues. Indicated treatment: oral pan-JAK inhibitor, 5-10 mg twice daily. A note on this clone: As yet, its antigen is unknown.

RNA extraction and reverse transcription yielded cDNA as sequencing template. TCRdb's copy holds only in-frame clones and misses some; the assay was immunoSEQ multiplex PCR. The table includes about 150,000 clones, under 70% detected once. This TCR was recovered from a human donor with alopecia areata. The sequences come from CD4+ T cells sorted from blood, collected at week 4, from a patient treated with tofacitinib. This chain links TRBV30 with TRBJ1-3; a possible D gene is TRBD1 (6 bases). The chain's CDR3 is CAWTGGRVVGNTIYF. For the CDR3, the DNA is TGTGCCTGGACCGGGGGCAGGGTAGTAGGAAACACCATATATTTT.